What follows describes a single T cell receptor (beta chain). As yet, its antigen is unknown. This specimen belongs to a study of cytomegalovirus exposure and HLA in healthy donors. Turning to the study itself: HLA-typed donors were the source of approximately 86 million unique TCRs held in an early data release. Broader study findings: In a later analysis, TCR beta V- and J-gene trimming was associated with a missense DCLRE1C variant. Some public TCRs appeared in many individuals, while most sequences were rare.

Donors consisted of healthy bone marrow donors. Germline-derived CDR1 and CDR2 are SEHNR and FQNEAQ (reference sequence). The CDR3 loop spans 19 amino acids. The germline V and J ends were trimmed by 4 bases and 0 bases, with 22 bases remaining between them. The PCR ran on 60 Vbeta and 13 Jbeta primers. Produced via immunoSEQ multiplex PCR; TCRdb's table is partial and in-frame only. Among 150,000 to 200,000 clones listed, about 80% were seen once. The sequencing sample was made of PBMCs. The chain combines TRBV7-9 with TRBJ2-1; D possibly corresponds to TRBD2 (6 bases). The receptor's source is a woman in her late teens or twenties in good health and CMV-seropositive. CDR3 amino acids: CASSYSPGSARSSYNEQFF. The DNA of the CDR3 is TGTGCCAGCAGCTATAGCCCCGGGAGCGCCCGGAGCTCCTACAATGAGCAGTTCTTC.